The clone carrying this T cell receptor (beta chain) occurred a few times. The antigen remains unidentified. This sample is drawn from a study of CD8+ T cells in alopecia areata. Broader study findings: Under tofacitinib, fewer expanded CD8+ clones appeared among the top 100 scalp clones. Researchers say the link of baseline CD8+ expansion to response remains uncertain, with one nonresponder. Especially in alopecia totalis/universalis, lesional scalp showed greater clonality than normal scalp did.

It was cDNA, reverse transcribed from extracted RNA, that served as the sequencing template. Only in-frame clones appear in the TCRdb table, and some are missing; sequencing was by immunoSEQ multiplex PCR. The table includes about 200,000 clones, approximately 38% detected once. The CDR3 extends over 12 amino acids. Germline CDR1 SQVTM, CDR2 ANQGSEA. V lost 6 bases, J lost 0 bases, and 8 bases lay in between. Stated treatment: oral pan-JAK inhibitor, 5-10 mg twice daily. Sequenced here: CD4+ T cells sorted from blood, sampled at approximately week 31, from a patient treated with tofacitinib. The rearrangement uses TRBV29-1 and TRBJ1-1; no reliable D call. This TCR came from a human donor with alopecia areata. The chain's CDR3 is CSVSQLNTEAFF. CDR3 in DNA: TGCAGCGTCTCGCAGTTGAACACTGAAGCTTTCTTT.